This T cell receptor (beta chain) was identified in a study of T cells in Graves' hyperthyroidism and ophthalmopathy. Findings of the study overall: Ophthalmopathy, as predicted by the model, came a median 6.5 months after the prediction.

Diagnosis rested on symptoms, serum thyroxine and TRAb, thyroid ultrasound, and orbital computed tomography. The sample, blood from the first hyperthyroidism diagnosis, precedes any ophthalmopathy symptoms. There were TCR beta CDR3 regions amplified from RNA transcripts. A set of HTBI primers served as the primers for a first-round RT-PCR of the TCR CDR3. MiXCR was run by TCRdb on the multiplex PCR reads, yielding one entry per CDR3 protein. Counted here are approximately 600,000 distinct CDR3 sequences, 14% occurring once; the ten biggest clones make up more than 5%. This clonotype was seen once. What it recognizes is unknown. This may come from a read error, since a much larger clone is one base off. Looked up from germline, CDR1 is MNHEY and CDR2 is SVGEGT. CDR3 length: 14 amino acids.

This sequence was found in a woman aged 25 to 39 with Graves' hyperthyroidism that later progressed to Graves' ophthalmopathy. The sample taken for sequencing was blood. The chain employs TRBV6-2 or TRBV6-3 and TRBJ2-1, with 9 bases fitting TRBD2. Matching the DNA end better, TRBJ2-7 makes the J call doubtful. DNA for the CDR3: TGTGCCAGCAGGGCAGCGGGAGGCCACAATGAGCAGTACTTC. It encodes CASRAAGGHNEQYF.